This note documents a single TCR beta chain sequence. Antigen specificity is unknown. It was through 5'RACE template switching that TCR cDNA was made, with a universal primer site and UMIs added. Each CDR3 protein is one row after TCRdb ran MiXCR on the 5' RACE reads. The table shows approximately 260,000 distinct CDR3 sequences, with approximately 13% occurring only once. This sample stems from a study of T cells after yellow fever vaccination. About the research overall: Fractions low in cell number were prepared with SMART-Seq v4 Ultra Low Input.

The study's findings and limits: Boosting was followed by the reappearance of most primary-vaccination clones (just under 98% CD4, about 89% CD8). From the bulk population, abundant clonotypes could contaminate and appear within FACS-sorted repertoires.

V lost 0 bases and J 6 bases, leaving 8 bases between the germline ends. Germline V gene lookup returns CDR1 SGHRS and CDR2 YFSETQ. The CDR3 sequence is 13 residues long. The material sequenced was CD4+ T cells sorted from PBMCs, taken 45 days after the yellow fever booster vaccination. This TCR derives from a man aged 25-45 years who received the YFV17D yellow fever vaccine. The J gene is TRBJ2-3, the V gene TRBV5-1; no reliable D call. The CDR3 reads CASSLDVGDTQYF. The DNA for the CDR3 is TGCGCCAGCAGCTTGGATGTTGGGGATACGCAGTATTTT.